The 3 T cell receptor beta chains below were found in one sample sequenced in a study of T cell responses to AZD1222 COVID-19 vaccine (TCRdb year 2021). Receptor amplification or capture employed the immunoSEQ multiplex PCR assay. TCRdb re-hosts the immuneACCESS table, in-frame sequences only. Its copies lack some clones; in the studies checked, an unresolved V gene accounts for under half of them, and the cause for the rest is not known. This sample is represented by about 170,000 clones; around 90% of them were singletons. The ten largest clonotypes hold over 1.5% of the sample. The intended sense of this specimen's time point label: baseline before first vaccination. The sequencing used peripheral blood, collected on day 0 of AZD1222 vaccination. Receptor source: an adult in good health.

The sample holds one count of this clone. V is TRBV7-8 and J is TRBJ2-7; D may be TRBD1 (5 bases). From germline, CDR1 is SGHVS and CDR2 FQNEAQ. The CDR3 spans 13 residues. V lost 5 bases and J 11 bases, leaving 19 bases between the germline ends. The CDR3 loop reads CASSDGHGYLKYF. Written as DNA, the CDR3 is TGTGCCAGCAGCGACGGACATGGGTATCTAAAGTACTTC.

The V and J genes are TRBV11-2 and TRBJ1-1, with a possible D match to TRBD1 (6 bases). Trimming cost V 7 bases and J 0 bases, with 9 bases left between them. The CDR3 consists of 13 residues. Germline V gives CDR1 SGHAT, CDR2 FQNNGV. CDR3 region: CASTGQMNTEAFF. The CDR3 bases are TGTGCCAGCACTGGACAGATGAACACTGAAGCTTTCTTT.

The J gene is TRBJ1-4, the V gene TRBV2; D call uncertain. Per germline, CDR1 SNHLY and CDR2 FYNNEI. This CDR3 has 12 amino acids. The V end lost 6 bases, the J end lost 7 bases, and 9 bases lay between the germline ends. CDR3 sequence: CASRQDGEKLFF. The CDR3 bases are TGTGCCAGCAGGCAAGATGGTGAAAAACTGTTTTTT. Full variable domain (remainder filled in from reference TRBV2 and TRBJ1-4): EPEVTQTPSHQVTQMGQEVILRCVPISNHLYFYWYRQILGQKVEFLVSFYNNEISEKSEIFDDQFSVERPDGSNFTLKIRSTKLEDSAMYFCASRQDGEKLFFGSGTQLSVL.